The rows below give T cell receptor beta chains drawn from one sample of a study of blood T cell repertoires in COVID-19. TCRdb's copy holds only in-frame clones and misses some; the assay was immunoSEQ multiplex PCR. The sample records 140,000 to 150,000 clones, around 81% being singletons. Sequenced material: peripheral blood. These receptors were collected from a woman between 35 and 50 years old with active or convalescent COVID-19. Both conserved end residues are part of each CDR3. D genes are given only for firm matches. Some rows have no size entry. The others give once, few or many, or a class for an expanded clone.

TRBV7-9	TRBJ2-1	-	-	CASWGGYEQFF	TGTGCCAGCTGGGGGGGCTATGAGCAGTTCTTC
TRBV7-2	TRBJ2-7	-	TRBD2	CASSFPPTTSGNGEQYF	TGTGCCAGCAGCTTTCCCCCGACGACTAGCGGGAACGGCGAGCAGTACTTC
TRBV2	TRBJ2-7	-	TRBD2	CASSEGMSGGYEQYF	TGTGCCAGCAGTGAGGGGATGAGCGGGGGCTACGAGCAGTACTTC
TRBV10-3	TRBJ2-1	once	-	CAISPQLDYNEQFF	TGTGCCATCTCGCCCCAGCTAGACTACAATGAGCAGTTCTTC
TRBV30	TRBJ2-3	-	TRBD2	CAWSVLSSGADTQYF	TGTGCCTGGAGTGTACTTTCTAGCGGGGCAGATACGCAGTATTTT
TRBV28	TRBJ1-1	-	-	CASSYTNEAFF	TGTGCCAGCAGTTATACTAACGAAGCTTTCTTT
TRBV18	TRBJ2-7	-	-	CASSLGIGGLGEQYF	TGTGCCAGCTCACTAGGCATAGGAGGGTTAGGGGAGCAGTACTTC
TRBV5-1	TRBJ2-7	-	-	CASSLAGGGWDEQYF	TGCGCCAGCAGCTTGGCCGGGGGAGGATGGGACGAGCAGTACTTC
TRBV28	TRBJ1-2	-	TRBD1	CASRPGQGPGYTF	TGTGCCAGCAGGCCCGGACAGGGGCCTGGCTACACCTTC
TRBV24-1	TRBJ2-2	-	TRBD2	CATAPSGGNTGELFF	TGTGCCACCGCCCCGTCGGGGGGTAACACCGGGGAGCTGTTTTTT
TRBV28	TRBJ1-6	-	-	CASSVRVSPLHF	TGTGCCAGCAGTGTCAGGGTATCACCCCTCCACTTT
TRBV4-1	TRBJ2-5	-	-	CASSREQETQYF	TGCGCCAGCAGCAGGGAGCAAGAGACCCAGTACTTC
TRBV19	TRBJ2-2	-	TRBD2	CASSQRGSSGGYGELFF	TGTGCCAGTAGTCAACGCGGAAGTAGCGGGGGGTACGGGGAGCTGTTTTTT
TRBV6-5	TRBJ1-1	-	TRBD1	CASSYETGRPEAFF	TGTGCCAGCAGTTATGAGACAGGGCGGCCTGAAGCTTTCTTT
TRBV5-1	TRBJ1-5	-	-	CASSLGDIPNQPQHF	TGCGCCAGCAGCTTGGGGGACATACCGAATCAGCCCCAGCATTTT
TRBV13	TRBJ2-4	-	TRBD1	CASSLEGQAVAKNIQYF	TGTGCCAGCAGCTTAGAAGGACAGGCCGTAGCCAAAAACATTCAGTACTTC
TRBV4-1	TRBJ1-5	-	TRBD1	CASSQDQGAGGQPQHF	TGCGCCAGCAGCCAAGATCAAGGGGCAGGGGGGCAGCCCCAGCATTTT
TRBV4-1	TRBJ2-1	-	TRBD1	CASSLDRYEQFF	TGCGCCAGCAGCCTGGACAGGTATGAGCAGTTCTTC
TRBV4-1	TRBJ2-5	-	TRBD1	CASSQGGTGGETQYF	TGCGCCAGCAGCCAAGGAGGGACAGGGGGGGAGACCCAGTACTTC
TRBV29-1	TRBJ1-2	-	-	CSVVDAGLGYHGYTF	TGCAGCGTTGTCGACGCGGGGTTGGGGTATCATGGCTACACCTTC
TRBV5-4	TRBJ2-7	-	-	CASSLEAGAHEQYF	TGTGCCAGCAGCTTGGAAGCAGGGGCCCACGAGCAGTACTTC
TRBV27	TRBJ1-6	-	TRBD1	CASSFRQGNNSPLHF	TGTGCCAGCAGTTTTAGACAGGGTAATAATTCACCCCTCCACTTT
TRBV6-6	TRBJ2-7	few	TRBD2	CASSLSGAYEQYF	TGTGCCAGCAGTCTTAGCGGGGCTTACGAGCAGTACTTC
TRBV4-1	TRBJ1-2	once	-	CASSRGRGNYGYTF	TGCGCCAGCAGCCGGGGACGGGGGAACTATGGCTACACCTTC
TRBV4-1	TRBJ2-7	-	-	CASSHQAGTPYEQYF	TGCGCCAGCAGCCACCAAGCCGGGACACCCTACGAGCAGTACTTC
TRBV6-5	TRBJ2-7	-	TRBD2	CASSPSGGPGEQYF	TGTGCCAGCAGTCCCTCGGGGGGACCGGGCGAGCAGTACTTC
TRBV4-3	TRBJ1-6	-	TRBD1	CASAIGTGNNSPLHF	TGCGCCAGCGCGATCGGGACAGGGAATAATTCACCCCTCCACTTT
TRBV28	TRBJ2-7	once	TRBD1	CASRNPGQGVNEQYF	TGTGCCAGCAGGAACCCGGGACAGGGAGTTAACGAGCAGTACTTC
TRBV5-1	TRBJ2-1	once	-	CASTSTAGLNEQFF	TGCGCCAGCACCTCCACTGCGGGGCTTAATGAGCAGTTCTTC
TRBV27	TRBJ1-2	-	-	CASSLYPGANGYTF	TGTGCCAGCAGTTTATATCCAGGGGCGAATGGCTACACCTTC
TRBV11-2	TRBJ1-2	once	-	CASSPIGTLANYGYTF	TGTGCCAGCAGCCCCATAGGGACTTTAGCTAACTATGGCTACACCTTC
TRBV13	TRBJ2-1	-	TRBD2	CASSVLAGSNEQFF	TGTGCCAGCAGCGTACTAGCGGGGTCCAATGAGCAGTTCTTC
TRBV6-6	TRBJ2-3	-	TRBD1	CASQGQGARSTDTQYF	TGTGCCAGCCAGGGACAGGGGGCGCGTAGCACAGATACGCAGTATTTT
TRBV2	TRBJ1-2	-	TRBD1	CASSEWDRGGYGYTF	TGTGCCAGCAGTGAATGGGACAGGGGAGGGTATGGCTACACCTTC
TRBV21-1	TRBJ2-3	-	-	CASSPSAGGVTDTQYF	TGTGCCAGCAGCCCCTCGGCGGGGGGGGTCACAGATACGCAGTATTTT
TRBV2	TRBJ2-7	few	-	CASRGGPYEQYF	TGTGCCAGCAGAGGGGGACCCTACGAGCAGTACTTC
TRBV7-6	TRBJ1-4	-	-	CASSLRQLLNEKLFF	TGTGCCAGCAGCTTAAGACAGCTACTTAATGAAAAACTGTTTTTT
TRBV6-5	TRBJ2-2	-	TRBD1	CASSSGTVNTGELFF	TGTGCCAGCAGTTCCGGGACAGTGAACACCGGGGAGCTGTTTTTT